This TCR beta chain was sequenced in a study of human T cells and chemical hapten exposure. Using its own MiXCR run on the RACE reads, TCRdb lists one record per CDR3 protein. The sample includes around 120,000 distinct CDR3 sequences, approximately 10% of them seen just once. Time point indicated: patch test 1, 2 weeks after DPC sensitization. Treatment described: therapeutic diphenylcyclopropenone sensitization with weekly scalp DPC. Phlebotomy was performed prior to application of every patch test. Patients had alopecia, were aged 18 to 70, and were not pregnant. V lost 6 bases and J 3 bases, leaving 10 bases between the germline ends. This CDR3 spans 13 amino acids. The germline V gene has CDR1 MNHEY and CDR2 SVGAGI.

The V and J genes are TRBV6-5 and TRBJ2-3; a weak D match, TRBD2 (5 bases). The material sequenced was whole blood, taken in connection with sensitization to the hapten diphenylcyclopropenone (DPC). The sequence derives from a woman in her thirties or forties with alopecia areata. Some clones in this sample may be carry-over from other donors' samples. The CDR3 region is CASRPLATDTQYF. The CDR3 nucleotides are TGTGCCAGCAGGCCCCTAGCAACAGATACGCAGTATTTT.